This TCR beta chain was found in a study of Graves' ophthalmopathy and Graves' hyperthyroidism. Hyperthyroidism showing no ophthalmopathy within 18 months of follow-up was stable. Reliance was placed on clinical symptoms, serum thyroxine, TRAb, thyroid ultrasound and orbital computed tomography for diagnosis. The CDR3 totals 12 residues. Germline V lookup: CDR1 SGHNT, CDR2 YENEEA. Amplification from RNA transcripts yielded the TCR beta CDR3 regions. A first-round RT-PCR used HTBI primers, followed by a second-round multiplex PCR. TCRdb re-analysed the multiplex PCR reads in MiXCR, keeping a single row per CDR3 protein. The table has 300,000 to 500,000 distinct CDR3 sequences, roughly 15% seen once. Study-wide findings and caveats: Blood was where most expanded thyroid clonotypes above 0.001 frequency also turned up.

Remarks on this clonotype: Its antigen is unknown. One junction end does not reproduce the germline sequence, and a read error may be involved.

This clonotype was sampled from a woman under 30 with stable Graves' hyperthyroidism. Sequenced input: peripheral blood. The chain couples TRBV11-3 to TRBJ2-4; 8 bases are shared with TRBD1. The CDR3, as DNA: TGTGCCAGCAGCCCGACAGGGGTCATTAAGTACTTC. Translated, it gives CASSPTGVIKYF.